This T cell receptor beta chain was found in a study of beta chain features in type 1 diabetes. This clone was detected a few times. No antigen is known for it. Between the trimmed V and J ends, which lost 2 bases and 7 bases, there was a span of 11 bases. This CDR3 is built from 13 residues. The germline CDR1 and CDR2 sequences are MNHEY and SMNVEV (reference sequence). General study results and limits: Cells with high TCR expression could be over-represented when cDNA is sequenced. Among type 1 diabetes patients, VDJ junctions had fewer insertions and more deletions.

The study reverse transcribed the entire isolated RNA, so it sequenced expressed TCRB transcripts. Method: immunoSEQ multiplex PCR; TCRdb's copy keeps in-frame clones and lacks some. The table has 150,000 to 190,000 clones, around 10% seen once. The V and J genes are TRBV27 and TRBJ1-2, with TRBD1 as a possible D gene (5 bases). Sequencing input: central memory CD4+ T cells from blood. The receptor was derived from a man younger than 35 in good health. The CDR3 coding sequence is TGTGCCAGCAGTTTAGAGGGGAGGCGTGGCTACACCTTC. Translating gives CASSLEGRRGYTF.